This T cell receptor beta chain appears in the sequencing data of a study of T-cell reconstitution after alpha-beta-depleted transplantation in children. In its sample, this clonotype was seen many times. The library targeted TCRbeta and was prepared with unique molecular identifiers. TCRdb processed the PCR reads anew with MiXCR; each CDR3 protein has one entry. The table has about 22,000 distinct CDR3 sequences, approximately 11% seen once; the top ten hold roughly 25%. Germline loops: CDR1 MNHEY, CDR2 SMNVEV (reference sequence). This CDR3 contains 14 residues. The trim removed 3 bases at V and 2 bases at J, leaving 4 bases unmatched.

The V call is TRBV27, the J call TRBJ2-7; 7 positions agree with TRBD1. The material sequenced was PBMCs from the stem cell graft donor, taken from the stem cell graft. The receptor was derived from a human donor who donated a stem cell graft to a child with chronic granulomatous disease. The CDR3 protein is CASSFSGQTYEQYF. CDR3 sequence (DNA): TGTGCCAGCAGTTTCTCGGGACAGACCTACGAGCAGTACTTC.